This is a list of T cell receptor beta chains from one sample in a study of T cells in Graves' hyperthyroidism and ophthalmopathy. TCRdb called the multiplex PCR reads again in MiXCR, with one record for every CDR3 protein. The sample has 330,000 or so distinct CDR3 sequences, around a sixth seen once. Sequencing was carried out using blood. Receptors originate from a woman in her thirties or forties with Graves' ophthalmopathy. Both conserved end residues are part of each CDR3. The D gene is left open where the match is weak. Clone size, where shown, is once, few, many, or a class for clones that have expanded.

TGTGCCAGCAGGGGAGCGGGAGGGCGGCAAGAGACCCAGTACTTC CASRGAGGRQETQYF TRBV6-1 - TRBD2 TRBJ2-5
TGCGCCAGCAGCGACAGGAGGGGATACGAGCAGTACTTC CASSDRRGYEQYF TRBV5-1 many - TRBJ2-7
TGTGCCAGCGCTCGCCCCTATGGCGAGCAGTACTTC CASARPYGEQYF TRBV6-1 many - TRBJ2-7
TGTGCCAGTAGTTCCGGGACAGGGACCTATCAGCCCCAGCATTTT CASSSGTGTYQPQHF TRBV19 many TRBD1 TRBJ1-5
TGCAGCGTCGAGCAGGGGACGTCGGGGGCCAACGTCCTGACTTTC CSVEQGTSGANVLTF TRBV29-1 - - TRBJ2-6
TGTGCCAGCAGTTTATTTGGGACTAGCGGTTTCCGGGAGCTGTTTTTT CASSLFGTSGFRELFF TRBV28 many TRBD2 TRBJ2-2
TGTGCCAGCAGTTTAGAGACAGGGGCAAACACTGAAGCTTTCTTT CASSLETGANTEAFF TRBV12-3/TRBV12-4 many TRBD1 TRBJ1-1
TGTGCCAGCAGTGATGAGAAAACTAATCAGCCCCAGCATTTT CASSDEKTNQPQHF TRBV6-1 once - TRBJ1-5
TGTGGCAGCAACCAAAGACGGGGGCCCCAACAGCCCCAGCATTTT CGSNQRRGPQQPQHF TRBV6-2/TRBV6-3 - - TRBJ1-5
TGTGCCAGCAGCTTAGTTCTGAACTACGAGCAGTACTTC CASSLVLNYEQYF TRBV7-2 many - TRBJ2-7
TGCAGCGTTGATGCGGGAGGGAACACCGGGGAGCTGTTTTTT CSVDAGGNTGELFF TRBV29-1 many TRBD2 TRBJ2-2
TGTGCCAGCAGTACAAGGTTCACTGAAGCTTTCTTT CASSTRFTEAFF TRBV6-1 many - TRBJ1-1
TGCGCCAGCAGCCAAGAGTATCGGGGTTACGGCTACGAGCAGTACTTC CASSQEYRGYGYEQYF TRBV4-3 many - TRBJ2-7
TGTGCCAGCAGGAGGATAGCGGGAACGAACACCGGGGAGCTGTTTTTT CASRRIAGTNTGELFF TRBV11-2 many TRBD2 TRBJ2-2
TGTGCTAGTGGTTTGGTGACAGGCCAGAACACTGAAGCTTTCTTT CASGLVTGQNTEAFF TRBV12-5 - - TRBJ1-1